The 17 T cell receptor beta chains below were found in one sample sequenced in a study of HIV-infected patients and healthy controls. TCRdb ran MiXCR on the 5' RACE reads and lists one entry per CDR3 protein. The table includes 60,000 to 75,000 distinct CDR3 sequences, about 16% detected once. Sequencing used CD4+ T cells from blood. The receptors stem from a human donor in good health.

This clonotype was seen more than once but under ten times. The genes are TRBV5-6 and TRBJ2-7; D might be TRBD1 (6 bases). This CDR3 is built from 16 residues. Trimming removed 7 bases from V and 2 bases from J, with 22 bases in between. Germline CDR1 is SGHDT and CDR2 is YYEEEE. The CDR3 reads CASHQLPPGAPYEQYF. CDR3 coding DNA: TGTGCCAGCCACCAACTGCCCCCAGGGGCCCCCTACGAGCAGTACTTC.

This clonotype was seen a few times. The DNA for the CDR3 is TGTGCCAGCAGCTTGAGGTCAGTCTACGAGCAGTACTTC. Protein product: CASSLRSVYEQYF. The chain joins TRBV7-2 to TRBJ2-7, with D hard to call. CDR3 size: 13 residues. Trimming left V 3 bases short and J 3 bases short, with 9 bases between. Germline V lookup: CDR1 SGHTA, CDR2 FQGNSA. Using reference TRBV7-2 and TRBJ2-7 for the parts outside the CDR3, the full variable domain is GAGVSQSPSNKVTEKGKDVELRCDPISGHTALYWYRQSLGQGLEFLIYFQGNSAPDKSGLPSDRFSAERTGGSVSTLTIQRTQQEDSAVYLCASSLRSVYEQYFGPGTRLTVT.

The rearrangement links TRBV20-1 to TRBJ1-1; D not certain. This CDR3 contains 12 residues. Per germline, CDR1 DFQATT and CDR2 SNEGSKA (reference sequence). Trimming took off 6 bases at V and 3 bases at J, with 11 bases between the two ends. The CDR3 protein is CSAEHTHTEAFF. In DNA form, the CDR3 reads TGCAGTGCCGAGCATACGCACACTGAAGCTTTCTTT.

This clonotype has a count of ten or more. V is TRBV28 and J is TRBJ2-5; tentatively, D is TRBD1 (7 bases). Germline CDR1 and CDR2: MDHEN and SYDVKM. This CDR3 spans 16 amino acids. The V and J ends lost 6 bases and 1 base respectively, with 18 bases between them. The CDR3 loop reads CASSLGGGAAQETQYF. The CDR3 DNA is TGTGCCAGCAGCCTCGGAGGGGGCGCGGCCCAAGAGACCCAGTACTTC.

This chain connects TRBV27 to TRBJ1-1, with 10 nucleotides matching TRBD1. Germline assignment: CDR1 MNHEY and CDR2 SMNVEV (reference sequence). V lost 1 base, J lost 4 bases, and 0 bases stayed unmatched. The length of the CDR3 is 14 residues. CDR3 sequence: CASSLWTGGTEAFF. The DNA for the CDR3 is TGTGCCAGCAGTTTATGGACAGGGGGCACTGAAGCTTTCTTT.

The rearrangement links TRBV19 to TRBJ2-1, with D possibly being TRBD1 or TRBD2 (5 bases each). V was trimmed by 10 bases and J by 2 bases, leaving 21 bases between them. Germline CDR1 reads LNHDA; CDR2 reads SQIVND (reference sequence). The CDR3 runs to 16 residues. The CDR3 loop reads CATTRAAGAAYNEQFF. The CDR3 DNA reads TGTGCCACCACCCGAGCGGCCGGGGCCGCCTACAATGAGCAGTTCTTC.

The sample holds many counts of this clonotype. The chain couples TRBV4-2 to TRBJ2-5; no definite D call. CDR3 length: 17 residues. Trimming shortened V by 0 bases and J by 1 base, and 15 bases separated the two germline ends. The V gene's germline CDR1 is LGHNA and CDR2 YNFKEQ. Here the CDR3 reads CASSQDKSTTVQETQYF. The CDR3 DNA is TGTGCCAGCAGCCAAGACAAGAGCACTACTGTCCAAGAGACCCAGTACTTC.

V and J are TRBV7-9 and TRBJ1-1; D is unclear. Trimming took off 1 base at V and 4 bases at J, with 16 bases between the two ends. The CDR3 spans 16 residues. Germline assignment: CDR1 SEHNR and CDR2 FQNEAQ (reference sequence). CDR3 amino acids: CASSLGTRVLGTEAFF. The CDR3 DNA is TGTGCCAGCAGCTTAGGAACACGGGTTCTGGGCACTGAAGCTTTCTTT.

The rearrangement uses TRBV20-1 and TRBJ2-7; 10 positions match TRBD2. The CDR3 loop spans 14 amino acids. Germline-derived CDR1 and CDR2 are DFQATT and SNEGSKA (reference sequence). V was clipped by 7 bases and J by 5 bases; unmatched bases: 11. The CDR3 region has the DNA TGCAGTGTCCCGGCGGTAGCGGGGGGCGACGAGCAGTACTTC. Translation gives CSVPAVAGGDEQYF.

With regard to this clonotype: This could be a read error, since a much larger clone is one nucleotide away. The J gene is TRBJ1-2, the V gene TRBV5-6; possibly TRBD1 for D (5 bases). V was shortened by 1 base and J by 7 bases, with 11 bases between the two germline ends. This CDR3 is built from 13 residues. CDR1 is SGHDT and CDR2 is YYEEEE in the germline V gene. CDR3 bases: TGTGCCAGCAGCTTGTCGGGGACCGGTGGCTACACCTTC. Its protein is CASSLSGTGGYTF.

This clonotype has just a few counts. This chain joins TRBV14 and TRBJ1-4; D uncertain. V was pared by 3 bases and J by 1 base, with 6 bases between. CDR1 and CDR2 from the germline V gene are SGHDN and FVKESK. There are 14 residues in the CDR3. CDR3 bases: TGTGCCAGCAGCCACGCAGGAACTAATGAAAAACTGTTTTTT. It translates to CASSHAGTNEKLFF.

The V gene is TRBV6-2 or TRBV6-3, the J gene TRBJ2-3; D gene ambiguous. The CDR3 runs 12 residues. Germline V gene data show CDR1 as MNHEY and CDR2 as SVGEGT. Trimming removed 1 base at V and 4 bases at J, with 3 bases between. The CDR3 region is CASSYFPDTQYF. Here the CDR3 DNA reads TGTGCCAGCAGTTACTTCCCAGATACGCAGTATTTT.

The chain carries TRBV2 and TRBJ2-5; a weak D match, TRBD1 (6 bases). The V gene's germline CDR1 is SNHLY and CDR2 FYNNEI. Trimming removed 6 bases at V and 1 base at J, with 9 bases between. The CDR3 totals 13 residues. The CDR3 nucleotides are TGTGCCAGCAGGCAGGACAGCCAAGAGACCCAGTACTTC. Its translation is CASRQDSQETQYF.

This clonotype was observed at least ten times. The chain carries TRBV4-3 and TRBJ2-1; maybe TRBD2 (6 bases). Germline lookup yields CDR1 LGHNA and CDR2 YSLEER. The CDR3 runs 16 residues. With 1 base removed from V and 9 bases from J, the gap between germline ends came to 19 bases. The CDR3 spells CASSQAGVGLEVEQFF. CDR3 coding DNA: TGCGCCAGCAGCCAAGCGGGGGTGGGGCTCGAGGTTGAGCAGTTCTTC.

The chain joins TRBV18 to TRBJ1-2; D is unclear. The germline V gene encodes CDR1 KGHSH and CDR2 LQKENI. This CDR3 contains 13 residues. Trimming removed 3 bases at V and 8 bases at J, with 13 bases between. The CDR3: CASSPRTVSGYTF. CDR3 sequence (DNA): TGTGCCAGCTCACCGAGGACCGTCTCGGGCTACACCTTC. Complete variable domain (other parts from reference TRBV18 and TRBJ1-2): NAGVMQNPRHLVRRRGQEARLRCSPMKGHSHVYWYRQLPEEGLKFMVYLQKENIIDESGMPKERFSAEFPKEGPSILRIQQVVRGDSAAYFCASSPRTVSGYTFGSGTRLTVV.

The chain recombines TRBV12-3 or TRBV12-4 with TRBJ2-3; D remains unclear. V lost 5 bases and J 2 bases, leaving 8 bases between the germline ends. The CDR3 covers 13 residues. The CDR3 sequence: CASSPSTTDTQYF. CDR3 bases: TGTGCCAGCAGTCCTTCTACCACAGATACGCAGTATTTT.

This clonotype was recorded many times. V is TRBV20-1 and J is TRBJ1-3, with D possibly TRBD1 on 5 matching bases. Germline assignment: CDR1 DFQATT and CDR2 SNEGSKA (reference sequence). Trimming took off 2 bases at V and 4 bases at J, with 15 bases between the two ends. The CDR3 covers 15 residues. CDR3 residues: CSARPRGSGGNTIYF. In DNA, the CDR3 is TGCAGTGCTAGACCCCGGGGCAGCGGGGGAAACACCATATATTTT.